This is a list of T cell receptor beta chains from one sample in a study of T-cell reconstitution after alpha-beta-depleted transplantation in children. TCRdb used MiXCR to reprocess the PCR reads, holding one entry per CDR3 protein. This sample carries just under 550,000 distinct CDR3 sequences, approximately 20% of them seen once, and the ten largest clones take 2.5% to 4%. The specimen was PBMCs from the stem cell graft donor, collected from the stem cell graft. These receptors all come from a human donor who donated a stem cell graft to a child with acute lymphoblastic leukemia. Both conserved end residues are part of each CDR3. D genes are given only for firm matches. Part of the rows lack a size; the others show once, few, many or a class for expanded clones.

cdr3_length d_call clone_size j_call v_call cdr3_nt cdr3_aa
14 - - TRBJ2-5 TRBV9 TGTGCCAGCAGCCCTGATATTACTGTCGTGGCCCAGTACTTC CASSPDITVVAQYF
14 - few TRBJ1-1 TRBV6-1 TGTGCCAGCAGTGAAAGGGGGGGGATCACTGAAGCTTTCTTT CASSERGGITEAFF
14 TRBD2 - TRBJ2-3 TRBV12-3/TRBV12-4 TGTGCCAGCAGACGTAGCGGGGCTAGAGATACGCAGTATTTT CASRRSGARDTQYF
16 - few TRBJ1-3 TRBV7-9 TGTGCCAGCAGCGCAACCACAGGACACTCTGGAAACACCATATATTTT CASSATTGHSGNTIYF
16 TRBD2 - TRBJ2-7 TRBV5-1 TGCGCCAGCAGCTTGGCGGGCGGGAGGACCGCCCACGAGCAGTACTTC CASSLAGGRTAHEQYF
15 - many TRBJ2-1 TRBV4-1 TGCGCCAGCAGCCTGGGACTTCGTTCCTACAATGAGCAGTTCTTC CASSLGLRSYNEQFF
14 - - TRBJ2-3 TRBV29-1 TGCAGCGTTGATCAGGATCTTAGCACAGATACGCAGTATTTT CSVDQDLSTDTQYF
12 - - TRBJ1-1 TRBV12-3/TRBV12-4 TGTGCCAGCGGCCGGGACAATCCTGAAGCTTTCTTT CASGRDNPEAFF
14 - few TRBJ2-5 TRBV6-5 TGTGCCAGCAGTTACTCGTCGGCAGGGGAGACCCAGTACTTC CASSYSSAGETQYF
15 TRBD1 - TRBJ1-5 TRBV29-1 TGCAGCGCAGAGGTGGGGACAGGCGGGAATCAGCCCCAGCATTTT CSAEVGTGGNQPQHF
15 - few TRBJ2-3 TRBV12-3/TRBV12-4 TGTGCCAGCAGTTTGGGGGAGTACGGCACAGATACGCAGTATTTT CASSLGEYGTDTQYF
15 TRBD2 - TRBJ2-1 TRBV19 TGTGCCAGTAGTATAGTGGTAGCGGGATACAATGAGCAGTTCTTC CASSIVVAGYNEQFF
14 TRBD1 few TRBJ1-2 TRBV12-3/TRBV12-4 TGTGCCAGCAGTTTAGGGACAGGCAGTTATGGCTACACCTTC CASSLGTGSYGYTF
14 - - TRBJ1-5 TRBV5-1 TGCGCCAGCGGCGAAACAGGAGGCGGTCAGCCCCAGCATTTT CASGETGGGQPQHF
15 TRBD2 few TRBJ2-7 TRBV7-9 TGTGCCAGCAGCTCGGGGACTAGCGGGCCCTACGAGCAGTACTTC CASSSGTSGPYEQYF
11 - - TRBJ2-5 TRBV7-2 TGTGCCAGCAGCCGGGGAGCAACCCAGTACTTC CASSRGATQYF
15 - - TRBJ2-3 TRBV12-3/TRBV12-4 TGTGCCAGCAGTCAGGCGCAGGGTATCACAGATACGCAGTATTTT CASSQAQGITDTQYF
12 - - TRBJ1-2 TRBV3-1 TGTGCCAGCAGCCGGTCAGACTATGGCTACACCTTC CASSRSDYGYTF
15 - few TRBJ2-5 TRBV7-9 TGTGCCAGCAGCTTAGTCCCAGGCTCCCAAGAGACCCAGTACTTC CASSLVPGSQETQYF
15 - - TRBJ2-1 TRBV4-1 TGCGCCAGCAGCCAAGCCAGCGGAGGGGTAAGGGAGCAGTTCTTC CASSQASGGVREQFF
15 - - TRBJ1-1 TRBV12-3/TRBV12-4 TGTGCCAGCAGGGCAGCCGGGACCGTGAACACTGAAGCTTTCTTT CASRAAGTVNTEAFF
15 - few TRBJ2-2 TRBV5-1 TGCGCCAGCAGGCCCGCCCTTTCGAGCACCGGGGAGCTGTTTTTT CASRPALSSTGELFF
13 - once TRBJ1-5 TRBV6-5 TGTGCCAGCAGTTCCTCCTCCATGGCGCCCCAGCATTTT CASSSSSMAPQHF
15 TRBD1 - TRBJ1-6 TRBV15 TGTGCCACCAGCCCGGGACAGGGGAAGAATTCACCCCTCCACTTT CATSPGQGKNSPLHF
19 TRBD2 - TRBJ2-7 TRBV18 TGTGCCAGCCCCCCAGGGTTGATGACTAGCGGTACTATCTCCTACGAGCAGTACTTC CASPPGLMTSGTISYEQYF
16 TRBD1 few TRBJ2-5 TRBV9 TGTGCCAGCAGCGTAGAAGGGACAGGGGGTTTTGAGACCCAGTACTTC CASSVEGTGGFETQYF
14 - - TRBJ2-5 TRBV25-1 TGTGCCAGCAGTGAATGGGCAGGAGAAGAGACCCAGTACTTC CASSEWAGEETQYF
15 TRBD1 few TRBJ1-1 TRBV2 TGTGCCAGCAGTTCTTCAGGGGGCTCGGCGACTGAAGCTTTCTTT CASSSSGGSATEAFF
13 - - TRBJ2-3 TRBV10-3 TGTGCCATCAGTGAGAGGGCCGACGATACGCAGTATTTT CAISERADDTQYF
16 TRBD2 - TRBJ2-1 TRBV3-1 TGTGCCAGCAGCCAAGCCAGCGGGGGGGCGTCCGATGAGCAGTTCTTC CASSQASGGASDEQFF
13 - few TRBJ2-7 TRBV5-1 TGCGCCAGCAAAACCCAGACAGACTACGAGCAGTACTTC CASKTQTDYEQYF
15 TRBD2 - TRBJ2-3 TRBV10-3 TGTGCCATCAGGGATCTAGCGGGGAGCACAGATACGCAGTATTTT CAIRDLAGSTDTQYF
17 TRBD2 few TRBJ2-6 TRBV12-3/TRBV12-4 TGTGCCAGCGGCTTAGGGAGGGGAAGCCCTGGGGCCAACGTCCTGACTTTC CASGLGRGSPGANVLTF
11 - many TRBJ2-7 TRBV29-1 TGCAGCGTTGGGTCATCCTACGAGCAGTACTTC CSVGSSYEQYF
15 TRBD1 few TRBJ2-7 TRBV5-1 TGCGCCAGCAGCTTGGAACAGGGGGTCTACTACGAGCAGTACTTC CASSLEQGVYYEQYF
12 - few TRBJ1-1 TRBV5-1 TGCGCCAGCAGCCATAAACTAGGGGAAGCTTTCTTT CASSHKLGEAFF
12 - few TRBJ1-2 TRBV15 TGTGCCACCAGCAACCCCGGGTATGGCTACACCTTC CATSNPGYGYTF
15 TRBD2 - TRBJ2-2 TRBV11-2 TGTGCCAGCAGCCCCGGGACTAGCTTAACCGGGGAGCTGTTTTTT CASSPGTSLTGELFF
15 - - TRBJ2-1 TRBV7-8 TGTGCCAGCAGACAACGTGGGGGACGGCACAATGAGCAGTTCTTC CASRQRGGRHNEQFF
16 TRBD1 - TRBJ1-1 TRBV18 TGTGCCAGCTCAACTACAGGGGCAGGGAAGAACACTGAAGCTTTCTTT CASSTTGAGKNTEAFF
15 - few TRBJ2-5 TRBV5-6 TGTGCCAGCAGCTCCACGATAGCCGTTCAAGAGACCCAGTACTTC CASSSTIAVQETQYF
19 - - TRBJ1-6 TRBV12-3/TRBV12-4 TGTGCCAGCAGTTTATCCGCCCTTTTACGGGGGCTCTATAATTCACCCCTCCACTTT CASSLSALLRGLYNSPLHF
18 TRBD1 few TRBJ2-4 TRBV7-8 TGTGCCAGCAGCTATACAAGTAGACCTAACAGGGGCAAAAACATTCAGTACTTC CASSYTSRPNRGKNIQYF
20 - few TRBJ2-7 TRBV20-1 TGCAGTGCTAGAGGGCACCTATGGGAAAGCGGGTTGGCGAACTCCTACGAGCAGTACTTC CSARGHLWESGLANSYEQYF
14 - - TRBJ1-5 TRBV5-1 TGCGCCAGCAGCCCCAGCGGTTCAACTCAGCCCCAGCATTTT CASSPSGSTQPQHF
14 - - TRBJ2-7 TRBV12-3/TRBV12-4 TGTGCCAGCAGTTTAGAGACCGGGATTAGCGAGCAGTACTTC CASSLETGISEQYF
16 TRBD1 few TRBJ2-1 TRBV5-5 TGTGCCAGCAGCTTAACAGGGGTTGGTTCCTACAATGAGCAGTTCTTC CASSLTGVGSYNEQFF
15 TRBD1 few TRBJ2-2 TRBV5-1 TGCGCCAGCAGCGTGGACAGGACTGATACCGGGGAGCTGTTTTTT CASSVDRTDTGELFF
13 TRBD1 few TRBJ2-5 TRBV12-3/TRBV12-4 TGTGCCAGCGGCCACCGGGACAGGGAGACCCAGTACTTC CASGHRDRETQYF